The rows below give T cell receptor beta chains drawn from one sample of a study of Graves' ophthalmopathy and Graves' hyperthyroidism. MiXCR was run by TCRdb on the multiplex PCR reads, yielding one entry per CDR3 protein. The table records around 1.1 million distinct CDR3 sequences, about 40% of them present only once. The sequencing input was peripheral blood or thyroid tissue (not recorded which). The receptor source for this set is an adult man with Graves' hyperthyroidism. The CDR3 runs from the conserved cysteine through the conserved F or W. A D gene is named only where the DNA matches it firmly. Clone size, where shown, is once, few, many, or a class for clones that have expanded.

j_gene	d_gene	abundance	v_gene	CDR3aa	CDR3nt
TRBJ1-2	.	.	TRBV29-1	CSVGLGFKDGYTF	TGCAGCGTTGGGCTGGGGTTTAAGGATGGCTACACCTTC
TRBJ1-1	.	many	TRBV9	CASSPRAELIEAFF	TGTGCCAGCAGCCCCCGGGCGGAGTTAATTGAAGCTTTCTTT
TRBJ1-2	.	.	TRBV20-1	CSARASGTGGYTF	TGCAGTGCTAGAGCATCCGGGACGGGGGGCTACACCTTC
TRBJ2-7	TRBD1	many	TRBV15	CATSRARDSHIIHEQYF	TGTGCCACCAGCAGAGCCAGGGACAGCCACATTATCCACGAGCAGTACTTC
TRBJ1-1	.	many	TRBV4-3	CASSQGGAAFF	TGCGCCAGCAGCCAAGGGGGGGCGGCTTTCTTT
TRBJ2-2	TRBD1	many	TRBV10-1	CASTGQAPGGELFF	TGCGCCAGCACAGGACAGGCCCCAGGCGGGGAGCTGTTTTTT
TRBJ1-1	TRBD1	.	TRBV2	CASSGGTGGAEASF	TGTGCCAGCAGTGGCGGGACAGGGGGAGCTGAAGCTTCCTTT
TRBJ2-2	TRBD1	.	TRBV12-3/TRBV12-4	CASSRRTGDGELFF	TGTGCCAGCAGCAGACGGACAGGGGACGGGGAGCTGTTTTTT
TRBJ2-5	.	many	TRBV9	CASSVGGRMQETQYF	TGTGCCAGCAGCGTAGGTGGGAGGATGCAAGAGACCCAGTACTTC
TRBJ1-2	.	.	TRBV9	CASSASTQAAYGYTF	TGTGCCAGCAGCGCCTCGACACAGGCGGCCTATGGCTACACCTTC
TRBJ1-2	.	.	TRBV28	CASRPTRKLDYGYTF	TGTGCCAGCAGACCAACGAGGAAGCTAGACTATGGCTACACCTTC
TRBJ1-6	TRBD1	.	TRBV11-2	CASSQDYRGGNSPLHF	TGTGCCAGCAGCCAAGATTACAGGGGTGGGAATTCACCCCTCCACTTT
TRBJ2-2	TRBD2	.	TRBV5-1	CASKSTSGARTGELFF	TGCGCCAGCAAGTCCACTAGCGGGGCTAGGACCGGGGAGCTGTTTTTT
TRBJ2-7	TRBD2	many	TRBV7-3	CASSPRGGRDDYEQYF	TGTGCCAGCAGCCCTCGGGGGGGGAGAGACGACTACGAGCAGTACTTC
TRBJ1-6	.	.	TRBV7-2	CASAPPRFHNSPLHF	TGTGCCAGCGCGCCCCCCAGGTTCCATAATTCACCCCTCCACTTT
TRBJ2-7	.	.	TRBV28	CASMAGTYEQYF	TGTGCCAGCATGGCGGGAACCTACGAGCAGTACTTC
TRBJ2-3	.	once	TRBV29-1	CSVIGRTFTDTQYF	TGCAGCGTTATCGGCCGAACTTTCACAGATACGCAGTATTTT
TRBJ2-7	TRBD2	few	TRBV6-5	CASSYSPSGGSYEQYF	TGTGCCAGCAGTTACTCGCCTAGCGGGGGCTCCTACGAGCAGTACTTC
TRBJ2-5	.	.	TRBV7-9	CASSSPGILQETQYF	TGTGCCAGCAGCTCCCCCGGGATTCTACAAGAGACCCAGTACTTC
TRBJ1-1	.	few	TRBV7-2	CASTVTGWDTEAFF	TGTGCCAGCACCGTCACAGGATGGGACACTGAAGCTTTCTTT
TRBJ1-1	TRBD1	.	TRBV5-1	CASSSGDRSEAFF	TGCGCCAGCAGCTCCGGGGACAGGTCTGAAGCTTTCTTT
TRBJ1-2	TRBD1	.	TRBV25-1	CASSAPGTGGLIYDYTF	TGTGCCAGCAGTGCCCCCGGGACAGGGGGCCTTATCTATGACTACACCTTC
TRBJ1-5	TRBD1	many	TRBV7-2	CASSLQTGRINQPQHF	TGTGCCAGCAGCTTACAGACAGGGCGAATAAATCAGCCCCAGCATTTT
TRBJ1-5	.	.	TRBV7-2	CASSQDYGSNQPQHF	TGTGCCAGCAGCCAAGATTACGGCAGCAATCAGCCCCAGCATTTT
TRBJ1-6	.	many	TRBV2	CASSVHGSLVGSPLHF	TGTGCCAGCAGTGTTCATGGGAGCCTCGTAGGATCACCCCTCCACTTT
TRBJ2-7	TRBD2	many	TRBV20-1	CSASNLAGKFAYEQYF	TGCAGTGCTAGTAACCTAGCGGGAAAATTCGCCTACGAGCAGTACTTC
TRBJ2-7	TRBD2	.	TRBV15	CATSEAGSGYEQYF	TGTGCCACCAGCGAGGCGGGTAGCGGGTACGAGCAGTACTTC
TRBJ1-1	TRBD1	many	TRBV29-1	CSGIGQGATEAFF	TGCAGCGGTATCGGACAGGGGGCCACTGAAGCTTTCTTT
TRBJ1-1	.	many	TRBV5-1	CASSLVREGTEAFF	TGCGCCAGCAGCTTGGTCAGGGAGGGCACTGAAGCTTTCTTT
TRBJ1-2	.	many	TRBV12-3/TRBV12-4	CASSLSGQEGYTF	TGTGCCAGCAGTTTGTCAGGACAAGAGGGCTACACCTTC
TRBJ2-5	TRBD2	.	TRBV7-7	CASSPGLAGKYQETQYF	TGTGCCAGCAGCCCGGGACTAGCGGGGAAGTACCAAGAGACCCAGTACTTC
TRBJ2-7	.	many	TRBV20-1	CSARRQGRGYEQYF	TGCAGTGCTAGGAGACAGGGGAGGGGCTACGAGCAGTACTTC
TRBJ2-3	.	many	TRBV2	CASSVRDTGTDTQYF	TGTGCCAGCAGTGTAAGGGACACCGGCACAGATACGCAGTATTTT
TRBJ2-2	.	.	TRBV9	CASSLFQDGELFF	TGTGCCAGCAGCTTGTTTCAGGATGGGGAGCTGTTTTTT
TRBJ2-5	.	.	TRBV7-2	CASSLGGRIETQYF	TGTGCCAGCAGCTTAGGGGGAAGGATAGAGACCCAGTACTTC
TRBJ1-1	.	.	TRBV10-3	CAISYLLFDKNTEAFF	TGTGCCATCAGTTACCTCCTGTTTGACAAGAACACTGAAGCTTTCTTT
TRBJ1-2	TRBD1	.	TRBV5-4	CASSGTGGNYGYTF	TGTGCCAGCAGTGGGACAGGGGGAAACTATGGCTACACCTTC